Below are 2 T cell receptor beta chains sequenced from a single sample in a study of OX40 agonist ivuxolimab in advanced cancers. Profiling relied on immunoSEQ multiplex PCR, and the TCRdb table lists in-frame clones only, not all of them. This sample has 74,000 or so clones, with 85% to 95% found just once. The starting material was CD4+ or CD8+ T cells sorted from blood, obtained in a trial of the OX40 agonist ivuxolimab. These receptors originate from an adult with an advanced solid tumor such as melanoma, head and neck, liver or kidney cancer.

This clone was counted only a few times. The V gene is TRBV6-5, the J gene TRBJ1-1; 7 positions agree with TRBD1. J was trimmed by 4 bases and V by 2 bases; bases with no gene match: 4. Germline V lookup: CDR1 MNHEY, CDR2 SVGAGI. The CDR3 covers 14 residues. CDR3 DNA sequence: TGTGCCAGCAGTTACCCAGGGGGGAGCACTGAAGCTTTCTTT. Protein product: CASSYPGGSTEAFF.

This chain uses TRBV7-6 with TRBJ2-5; D gene uncertain. This CDR3 has 13 residues. CDR1 is SGHVS, CDR2 FNYEAQ, per germline. The V end was cut by 2 bases, the J end by 2 bases, with 6 bases between. CDR3 nucleotides: TGTGCCAGCAGCTTATCCCCACAAGAGACCCAGTACTTC. Its translation: CASSLSPQETQYF.